This T cell receptor beta chain was observed in a study of read filtering for tumor transcriptome and immune sequencing. Study context: Under 10 patients were R-ISS I, some 16 were R-ISS II, roughly 7 were R-ISS III. Whole-transcriptome libraries were prepared after DNase treatment.

This library used roughly 430 ng RNA and molecular barcoded adaptors spanning alpha/delta and beta/gamma chains. MiXCR was run by TCRdb on the reads, yielding one entry per CDR3 protein. The sample carries 120,000 or so distinct CDR3 sequences, 10% to 15% recorded once. General study findings and limits: Single-read clonotypes: about 83% of IR-seq clonotypes (around 3.6% of reads), about 75% of RNA-seq clonotypes (approximately 43% of reads). The CD138-negative fraction was mixed bone marrow immune cells, not pure T cells.

This clonotype has at least ten counts. Its target is unknown. The germline CDR1 and CDR2 sequences are LGHNA and YNFKEQ. V shed 0 bases and J shed 6 bases, with 9 bases lying between them. The CDR3 loop spans 14 amino acids. The specimen was a population of CD138-negative cells sorted from bone marrow. The sequence was collected from a donor aged 40 or over with multiple myeloma. The J gene is TRBJ2-1, the V gene TRBV4-2; D is unresolved. The CDR3 protein is CASSQEAPGNEQFF. CDR3 DNA: TGTGCCAGCAGCCAAGAAGCCCCGGGCAATGAGCAGTTCTTC.